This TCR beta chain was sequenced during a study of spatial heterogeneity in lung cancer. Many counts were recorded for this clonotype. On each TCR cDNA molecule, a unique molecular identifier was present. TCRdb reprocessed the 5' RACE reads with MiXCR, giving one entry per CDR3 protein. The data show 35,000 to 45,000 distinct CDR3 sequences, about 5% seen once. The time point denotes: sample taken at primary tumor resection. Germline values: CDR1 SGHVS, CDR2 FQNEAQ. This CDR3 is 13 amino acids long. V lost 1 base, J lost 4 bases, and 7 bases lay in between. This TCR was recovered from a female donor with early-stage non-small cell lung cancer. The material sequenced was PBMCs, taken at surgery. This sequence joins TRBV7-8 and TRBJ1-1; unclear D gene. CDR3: CASSLEEGTEAFF. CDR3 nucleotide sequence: TGTGCCAGCAGCTTAGAGGAGGGCACTGAAGCTTTCTTT.